A single T cell receptor beta chain is shown here with its context. The CDR3 covers 15 residues. The germline V gene has CDR1 SGHTA and CDR2 FQGTGA. Trimming left V 1 base short and J 8 bases short, with 16 bases between. Using immunoSEQ multiplex PCR, the repertoire was profiled, and TCRdb retains in-frame clones only, with some absent. The profile covers approximately 93,000 clones, with 75% to 90% appearing a single time and around 6% taken by the ten largest. These data come from a study of T cell responses to AZD1222 COVID-19 vaccine. It was second doses at about 4 or about 12 weeks that were pooled.

The clonotype was recovered from an adult who received the AZD1222 COVID-19 vaccine. The chain employs TRBV7-3 and TRBJ2-3; possible D gene TRBD2, 7 bases. This sample comprised peripheral blood, obtained 28 days after the second AZD1222 dose. The DNA of the CDR3 is TGTGCCAGCAGCTTAATTGCGGGGGCTAGCGGTACGCAGTATTTT. Translation gives CASSLIAGASGTQYF.